These 10 T cell receptor beta chains came from one sample sequenced in a study of Graves' ophthalmopathy and Graves' hyperthyroidism. Scientists amplified the TCR beta CDR3 regions from RNA transcripts. RT-PCR with HTBI primers came first, then second-round multiplex PCR. One entry per CDR3 protein, called by TCRdb with MiXCR from the multiplex PCR reads. The profile covers about 620,000 distinct CDR3 sequences, with 22% appearing a single time and roughly 6.9% taken by the ten largest. Sequencing input: peripheral blood. The source of these receptors is a woman between 18 and 30 years old with stable Graves' hyperthyroidism. Some clones in this sample may be carry-over from other donors' samples.

This clonotype was seen repeatedly, ten times or more. This rearrangement joins TRBV6-1 to TRBJ1-2; 8 bases map to TRBD1. The V and J ends lost 4 bases and 4 bases, in that order; junction bases with no gene match: 2. This CDR3 contains 13 residues. Germline V CDR1 and CDR2: MNHNS, SASEGT. Here the CDR3 reads CASSGDRGYGYTF. The CDR3, as DNA: TGTGCCAGCAGTGGAGACAGGGGCTATGGCTACACCTTC.

This clonotype showed up just a few times. The gene calls are TRBV2 and TRBJ1-5, with 10 nucleotides matching TRBD1. The CDR3 consists of 14 residues. The germline gives CDR1 SNHLY, CDR2 FYNNEI. J gave up 7 bases and V 4 bases, and 4 bases lay outside the gene matches. The CDR3 is CASSGQGARQPQHF. The DNA for the CDR3 is TGTGCCAGCAGTGGACAGGGGGCCAGGCAGCCCCAGCATTTT.

This clonotype came up a few times. V and J are TRBV24-1 and TRBJ1-2; a weak D match, TRBD1 (5 bases). The CDR3 covers 14 residues. Germline loops: CDR1 KGHDR, CDR2 SFDVKD. V was trimmed by 4 bases and J by 5 bases, leaving 13 bases between them. This CDR3 is CATSDLTVNYGYTF. CDR3 coding DNA: TGTGCCACCAGTGACCTGACAGTTAATTATGGCTACACCTTC.

Ten or more counts support this clonotype. The chain combines TRBV12-3 or TRBV12-4 with TRBJ1-2, with unresolved D. This CDR3 is built from 13 residues. Trimming left V 10 bases short and J 2 bases short, with 14 bases between. The CDR3 DNA sequence: TGTGCCAACAAGGGTGACGGCAACTATGGCTACACCTTC. It codes for CANKGDGNYGYTF.

This clonotype was observed a few times. The J gene is TRBJ1-1, the V gene TRBV6-2 or TRBV6-3; tentative D call: TRBD1 (5 bases). V lost 10 bases, J lost 5 bases, and 17 bases lay in between. The CDR3 has 13 amino acids. From germline, CDR1 is MNHEY and CDR2 SVGEGT. Here the CDR3 reads CANSKGAGTEAFF. CDR3 coding DNA: TGTGCCAACTCGAAAGGAGCAGGGACTGAAGCTTTCTTT.

This chain joins TRBV6-1 and TRBJ2-7; tentatively, D is TRBD1 or TRBD2 (6 bases each). V gave up 5 bases and J gave up 2 bases, with 19 bases separating them. This CDR3 contains 16 residues. CDR1 and CDR2 (germline): MNHNS, SASEGT. CDR3: CASSRTPGGIAYEQYF. CDR3 bases: TGTGCCAGCAGTCGGACCCCCGGGGGCATAGCCTACGAGCAGTACTTC.

This chain uses TRBV6-2 or TRBV6-3 with TRBJ2-5, with unresolved D. This CDR3 has 13 residues. Looked up from germline, CDR1 is MNHEY and CDR2 is SVGEGT. V lost 1 base, J lost 2 bases, and 5 bases lay in between. CDR3 DNA sequence: TGTGCCAGCAGTTACTTATGGCAAGAGACCCAGTACTTC. This codes for CASSYLWQETQYF.

The rearrangement uses TRBV6-1 and TRBJ1-2; weak D call: TRBD1 (6 bases). Between the trimmed V and J ends, which lost 5 bases and 4 bases, there was a span of 20 bases. CDR1 is MNHNS, CDR2 SASEGT, per germline. The CDR3 consists of 16 residues. The CDR3 is CASSLGQKGYVYGYTF. The CDR3 nucleotides read TGTGCCAGCAGTCTCGGACAGAAGGGTTATGTCTATGGCTACACCTTC.

The chain uses TRBV12-3 or TRBV12-4 and TRBJ1-6; D unresolved. The length of the CDR3 is 15 residues. V lost 7 bases, J lost 2 bases, and 12 bases lay in between. CDR3 loop: CASIDGLAYNSPLHF. The CDR3 bases are TGTGCCAGCATCGATGGGCTCGCCTATAATTCACCCCTCCACTTT.

The chain has TRBV19 and TRBJ1-5; 8 bases fit TRBD1. V gave up 7 bases and J gave up 2 bases; unmatched junction bases: 10. Germline CDR1 reads LNHDA; CDR2 reads SQIVND (reference sequence). The CDR3 runs 16 residues. CDR3 nucleotides: TGTGCCAGTAACGCCAGCCGGGACAGGCGCAATCAGCCCCAGCATTTT. This translates into CASNASRDRRNQPQHF.